This T cell receptor beta chain was identified during a study of chemoradiotherapy in HPV16-positive cancers (dated by TCRdb to 2022 to 2024). A note on the overall study: Candidate HPV-specific T-cell clones and common TCR motifs were defined through functional T-cell assays on cells from a couple of HPV16-positive patients. The study set out to ask whether T-cell immunity against the HPV oncoproteins E6 and E7 changes over the course of chemoradiotherapy and whether that immunity affects survival. The candidate HPV-specific TCRs and motifs were subsequently tracked in TCR repertoires obtained from approximately 86 patients with HPV-related cancers. The investigation overall reported the following: Expansion of candidate HPV-specific clones and E7-related TCR motifs was observed in the tumor microenvironment during treatment, whereas no such expansion was observed for non-HPV-specific T cells. The survival association was reported for HPV16-positive patients, and the functional definition of HPV-specific T cells was derived from only two HPV16-positive patients. In HPV16-positive patients, expansion of HPV-responsive T cells during chemoradiotherapy was associated with improved recurrence-free survival.

Because repertoires were sampled repeatedly during chemoradiotherapy, clonal expansion in the tumor microenvironment could be followed. Libraries came from the immunoSEQ multiplex PCR assay. TCRdb's version of the immuneACCESS table is confined to in-frame rearrangements and falls short of the full clone set. An unresolved V gene accounts for under half of the shortfall where checked; the remainder is of unknown origin. Present in this sample are under 4,000 clones, about four fifths of which were seen just once. The leading ten clones occupy approximately 9% of the sample. As regards this clone: The antigen it binds to is not known. No much larger clonotype is one base removed from it; base qualities were not supplied.

The germline V gene (reference sequence) supplies CDR1 MNHNY and CDR2 SVGAGI. V is pruned by 2 bases and J by 3 bases, leaving 7 bases of the junction without a gene match. Inclusive of the bounding cysteine and phenylalanine, the CDR3 is 16 residues long. CDR3 DNA only is kept here, 48 bases in frame from base 1. The chain is encoded by TRBV6-6 joined to TRBJ2-3, and TRBD1 aligns with 8 junction nucleotides. The sequence was obtained from a human donor with HPV-associated anogenital cancer. The specimen comprised tumor tissue, sampled from a patient who underwent chemoradiotherapy. The CDR3 protein: CASSYPGGPGTDTQYF. The base sequence is TGTGCCAGCAGTTACCCAGGGGGCCCGGGTACAGATACGCAGTATTTT.